One and the same sample provided the 8 T cell receptor beta chains below, sequenced in a study of blood T cells in healthy people across ages. A second about 7 to 12 cycle PCR used barcoded and J-beta primers. A single record per CDR3 protein comes from TCRdb applying MiXCR to the 5' RACE reads. The table has 1.5 million to 2 million distinct CDR3 sequences, under 30% seen once. Input material: blood. These receptors all come from a woman in her twenties or thirties in good health.

This clonotype was recorded a few times. The chain links TRBV7-2 to TRBJ2-5, with 8 bases that match TRBD1. Germline CDR1 SGHTA, CDR2 FQGNSA. Trimming cost V 6 bases and J 1 base; bases outside gene matches: 4. The CDR3 extends over 14 amino acids. The CDR3 DNA sequence: TGTGCCAGCAGGTTTACAGGGGGCCAAGAGACCCAGTACTTC. It codes for CASRFTGGQETQYF.

This chain joins TRBV7-9 and TRBJ2-5; 7 bases are shared with TRBD2. This CDR3 is built from 16 residues. V was pared by 4 bases and J by 4 bases, with 12 bases of the junction left unmatched. Germline values: CDR1 SEHNR, CDR2 FQNEAQ (reference sequence). This CDR3 reads CASSSLRLAVPETQYF. CDR3 sequence (DNA): TGTGCCAGCAGCTCCCTGCGGCTAGCGGTCCCAGAGACCCAGTACTTC.

The rearrangement uses TRBV6-5 and TRBJ1-1; D is uncertain. V shed 2 bases and J shed 0 bases, with 7 bases lying between them. The CDR3 length is 14 residues. The V gene's germline CDR1 is MNHEY and CDR2 SVGAGI. The CDR3 loop reads CASSYPRVNTEAFF. The CDR3 DNA reads as TGTGCCAGCAGTTACCCTAGAGTGAACACTGAAGCTTTCTTT.

The chain carries TRBV5-1 and TRBJ2-2; 7 bases are shared with TRBD1. CDR1 and CDR2 (germline): SGHRS, YFSETQ. Unmatched junction bases numbered 10, after V lost 3 bases and J lost 2 bases. This CDR3 spans 17 amino acids. CDR3 region: CASSSPPGTANTGELFF. The CDR3 bases are TGCGCCAGCAGCTCGCCCCCCGGGACAGCCAACACCGGGGAGCTGTTTTTT.

This clonotype is a singleton in its sample. The rearrangement joins TRBV4-1 to TRBJ1-4, with D hard to call. This CDR3 has 15 amino acids. The ends were cut back, 7 bases at V and 8 bases at J, with 20 bases in the middle. CDR1 is MGHRA and CDR2 is YSYEKL in the germline V gene. CDR3 sequence (DNA): TGCGCCAGCAACCCTCTGACGACCTTAGGGGAAAAACTGTTTTTT. The encoded protein is CASNPLTTLGEKLFF.

This chain connects TRBV12-3 or TRBV12-4 to TRBJ1-4; 7 bases align to TRBD1. This CDR3 is built from 14 residues. Germline trimming cut 5 bases from V and 3 bases from J; bases unmatched to any gene: 3. CDR3 amino acids: CASSIQGSNEKLFF. The CDR3 DNA reads as TGTGCCAGCAGTATACAGGGGTCTAATGAAAAACTGTTTTTT.

The chain links TRBV28 to TRBJ2-2; weak D call: TRBD1 (6 bases). This CDR3 contains 16 residues. Germline V lookup: CDR1 MDHEN, CDR2 SYDVKM. V was pared by 5 bases and J by 0 bases, with 13 bases between. The CDR3 loop reads CASSQKTGSNTGELFF. The CDR3, as DNA: TGTGCCAGCAGTCAAAAGACAGGATCGAACACCGGGGAGCTGTTTTTT.

This chain uses TRBV5-1 with TRBJ2-5, with 14 bases that match TRBD2. The CDR3 has 16 amino acids. The germline CDR1 and CDR2 sequences are SGHRS and YFSETQ. After removal of 7 bases from V and 5 bases from J, the junction contained 10 bases not matched to a gene. The CDR3 loop is CASRGTSGSYRETQYF. The CDR3, as DNA: TGCGCCAGCCGAGGGACTAGCGGGAGTTATAGGGAGACCCAGTACTTC.